A selection of T cell receptor beta chains follows, all from one sample in a study of response to subunit inactivated influenza vaccine. TCRdb re-derived calls from the RT-PCR reads in MiXCR, one entry per CDR3 protein. The top ten hold approximately 11% of the sample, which has about 570,000 distinct CDR3 sequences, around 10% seen once. This same sample was also taken into another study, of T cells expressing NK-cell markers.

Material: PBMCs from blood, obtained on the day of vaccination. These receptors were obtained from a man aged 50-60 years who received an inactivated influenza vaccine. Both conserved end residues are part of each CDR3. Fields, in order: clone size, D gene, J gene, V gene, CDR3 protein, CDR3 DNA. A D gene is named only where the DNA matches it firmly. Expanded clones are given a class, and other clones once, few, many or no size at all.

size: -
D: -
J: TRBJ1-1
V: TRBV4-3
CDR3: CASSQEGATEAFF
DNA: TGCGCCAGCAGCCAAGAAGGGGCCACTGAAGCTTTCTTT

size: -
D: -
J: TRBJ2-1
V: TRBV29-1
CDR3: CSPLVGGREQFF
DNA: TGCAGCCCCCTCGTTGGTGGTCGGGAGCAGTTCTTC

size: few
D: -
J: TRBJ2-1
V: TRBV6-1
CDR3: CASSPQTMGNEQFF
DNA: TGTGCCAGCAGCCCTCAAACGATGGGCAATGAGCAGTTCTTC

size: many
D: -
J: TRBJ1-3
V: TRBV10-3
CDR3: CAISESTGHTIYF
DNA: TGTGCCATCAGTGAGTCTACGGGACACACCATATATTTT

size: -
D: -
J: TRBJ2-2
V: TRBV21-1
CDR3: CASRVRGVGTGELFF
DNA: TGTGCCAGCAGGGTGAGAGGAGTAGGCACCGGGGAGCTGTTTTTT

size: many
D: TRBD2
J: TRBJ2-2
V: TRBV5-1
CDR3: CASRGGGLAGGGTGELFF
DNA: TGCGCCAGCAGAGGAGGGGGCCTAGCGGGAGGAGGAACCGGGGAGCTGTTTTTT

size: -
D: TRBD1
J: TRBJ2-7
V: TRBV7-6
CDR3: CASSLTGAPLYEQYF
DNA: TGTGCCAGCAGTCTAACAGGGGCGCCCCTCTACGAGCAGTACTTC

size: many
D: -
J: TRBJ2-3
V: TRBV6-2/TRBV6-3
CDR3: CASTRDRTDTQYF
DNA: TGTGCCAGCACCCGGGACCGCACAGATACGCAGTATTTT

size: few
D: -
J: TRBJ2-5
V: TRBV5-1
CDR3: CASSKDGGEETQYF
DNA: TGCGCCAGCAGCAAGGACGGAGGGGAAGAGACCCAGTACTTC

size: -
D: -
J: TRBJ2-1
V: TRBV5-1
CDR3: CASSLAWSVEQFF
DNA: TGCGCCAGCAGCTTGGCCTGGTCTGTTGAGCAGTTCTTC

size: few
D: TRBD2
J: TRBJ2-1
V: TRBV9
CDR3: CASSIGASGRNEQFF
DNA: TGTGCCAGCAGCATAGGGGCTAGCGGGAGAAATGAGCAGTTCTTC

size: few
D: TRBD1
J: TRBJ2-3
V: TRBV30
CDR3: CAWNGDRGQADTQYF
DNA: TGTGCCTGGAACGGGGACAGGGGACAGGCAGATACGCAGTATTTT

size: few
D: -
J: TRBJ2-4
V: TRBV15
CDR3: CATSRDLRQAGTIQYF
DNA: TGTGCCACCAGCAGAGATCTTAGGCAGGCGGGGACCATTCAGTACTTC

size: many
D: -
J: TRBJ2-3
V: TRBV20-1
CDR3: CSADPRFLAQRTDTQYF
DNA: TGCAGTGCCGATCCTAGGTTCCTAGCGCAGAGAACAGATACGCAGTATTTT

size: many
D: -
J: TRBJ1-3
V: TRBV12-3/TRBV12-4
CDR3: CASSLAGSGNTIYF
DNA: TGTGCCAGCAGTTTAGCCGGCTCTGGAAACACCATATATTTT

size: few
D: -
J: TRBJ1-1
V: TRBV5-6
CDR3: CASSLSFDTEAFF
DNA: TGTGCCAGCAGCTTGTCGTTTGACACTGAAGCTTTCTTT